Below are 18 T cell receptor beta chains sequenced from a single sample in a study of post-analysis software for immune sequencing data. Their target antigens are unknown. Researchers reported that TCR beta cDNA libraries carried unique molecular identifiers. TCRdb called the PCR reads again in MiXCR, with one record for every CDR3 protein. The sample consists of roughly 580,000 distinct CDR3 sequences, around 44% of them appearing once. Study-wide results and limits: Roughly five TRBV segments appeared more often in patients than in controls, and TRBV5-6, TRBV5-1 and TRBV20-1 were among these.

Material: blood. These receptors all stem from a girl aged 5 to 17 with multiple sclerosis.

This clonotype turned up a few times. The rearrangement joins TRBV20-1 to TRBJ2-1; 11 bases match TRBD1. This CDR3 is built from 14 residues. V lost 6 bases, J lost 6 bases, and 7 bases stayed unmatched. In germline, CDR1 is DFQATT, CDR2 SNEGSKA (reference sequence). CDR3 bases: TGCAGTGCCACGGGACAGGGGGTTTCCAATGAGCAGTTCTTC. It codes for CSATGQGVSNEQFF.

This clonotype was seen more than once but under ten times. CDR3 amino acids: CASSFSQGRDTQYF. CDR3 bases: TGTGCCAGCAGCTTCTCCCAGGGCCGAGATACGCAGTATTTT. The rearrangement joins TRBV7-9 to TRBJ2-3, with TRBD1 as a possible D gene (5 bases). Germline CDR1 is SEHNR and CDR2 is FQNEAQ (reference sequence). With 3 bases removed from V and 5 bases from J, the gap between germline ends came to 12 bases. This CDR3 has 14 residues. The full variable domain, with the rest looked up from reference TRBV7-9 and TRBJ2-3, is DTGVSQNPRHKITKRGQNVTFRCDPISEHNRLYWYRQTLGQGPEFLTYFQNEAQLEKSRLLSDRFSAERPKGSFSTLEIQRTEQGDSAMYLCASSFSQGRDTQYFGPGTRLTVL.

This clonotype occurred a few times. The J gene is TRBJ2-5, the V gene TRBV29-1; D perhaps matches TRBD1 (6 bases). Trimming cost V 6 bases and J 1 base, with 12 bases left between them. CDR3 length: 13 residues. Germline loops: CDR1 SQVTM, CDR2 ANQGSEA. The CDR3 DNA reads TGCAGCGTCGCCTTGGACAGCCAAGAGACCCAGTACTTC. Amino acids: CSVALDSQETQYF.

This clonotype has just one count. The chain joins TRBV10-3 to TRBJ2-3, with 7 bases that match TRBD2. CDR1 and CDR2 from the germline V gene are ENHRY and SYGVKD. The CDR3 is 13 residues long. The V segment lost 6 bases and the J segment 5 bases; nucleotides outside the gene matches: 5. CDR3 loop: CAISPREVDTQYF. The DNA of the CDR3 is TGTGCCATCAGCCCCCGGGAGGTAGATACGCAGTATTTT.

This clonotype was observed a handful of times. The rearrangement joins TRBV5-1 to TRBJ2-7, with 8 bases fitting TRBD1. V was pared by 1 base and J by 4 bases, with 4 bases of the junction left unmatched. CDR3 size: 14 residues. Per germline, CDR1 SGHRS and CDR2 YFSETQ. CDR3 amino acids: CASSLSGGGYEQYF. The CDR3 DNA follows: TGCGCCAGCAGCTTGTCAGGGGGCGGTTACGAGCAGTACTTC.

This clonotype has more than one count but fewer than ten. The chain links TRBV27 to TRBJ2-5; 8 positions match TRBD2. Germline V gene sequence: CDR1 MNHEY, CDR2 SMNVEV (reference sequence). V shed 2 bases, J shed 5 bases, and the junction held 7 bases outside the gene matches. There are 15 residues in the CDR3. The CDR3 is CASSLIVSGVETQYF. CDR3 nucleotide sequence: TGTGCCAGCAGTTTAATAGTTAGCGGGGTGGAGACCCAGTACTTC.

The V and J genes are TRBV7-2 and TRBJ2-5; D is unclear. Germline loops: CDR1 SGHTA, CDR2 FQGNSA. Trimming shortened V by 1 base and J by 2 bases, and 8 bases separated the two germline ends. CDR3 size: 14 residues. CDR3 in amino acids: CASSLGHTQETQYF. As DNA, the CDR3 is TGTGCCAGCAGCTTAGGACATACACAAGAGACCCAGTACTTC.

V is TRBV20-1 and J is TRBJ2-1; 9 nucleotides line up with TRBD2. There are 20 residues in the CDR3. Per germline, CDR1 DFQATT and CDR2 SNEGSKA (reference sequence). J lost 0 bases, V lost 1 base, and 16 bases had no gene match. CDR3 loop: CSARGREASGKRSSYNEQFF. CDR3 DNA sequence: TGCAGTGCTAGAGGAAGAGAGGCTAGCGGGAAAAGGAGCTCCTACAATGAGCAGTTCTTC.

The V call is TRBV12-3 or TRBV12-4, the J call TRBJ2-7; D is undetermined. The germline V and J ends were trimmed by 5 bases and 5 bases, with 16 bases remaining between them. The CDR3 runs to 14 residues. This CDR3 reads CASSRQLETHEQYF. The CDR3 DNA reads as TGTGCCAGCAGTCGACAACTCGAGACCCACGAGCAGTACTTC.

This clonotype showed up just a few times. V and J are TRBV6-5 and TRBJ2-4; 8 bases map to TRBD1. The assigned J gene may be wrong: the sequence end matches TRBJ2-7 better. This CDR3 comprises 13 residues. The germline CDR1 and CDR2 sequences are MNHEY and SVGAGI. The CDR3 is CAATGTGTYEQYF. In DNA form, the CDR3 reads TGTGCCGCAACCGGGACAGGCACCTACGAGCAGTACTTC.

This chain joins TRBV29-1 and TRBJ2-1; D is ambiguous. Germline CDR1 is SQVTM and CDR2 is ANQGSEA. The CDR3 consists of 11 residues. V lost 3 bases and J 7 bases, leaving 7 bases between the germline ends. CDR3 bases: TGCAGCGTTGATCCCCCTAATGAGCAGTTCTTC. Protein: CSVDPPNEQFF.

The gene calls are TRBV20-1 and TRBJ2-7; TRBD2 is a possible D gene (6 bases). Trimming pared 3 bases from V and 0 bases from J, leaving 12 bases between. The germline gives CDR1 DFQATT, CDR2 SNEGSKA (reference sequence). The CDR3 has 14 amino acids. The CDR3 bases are TGCAGTGCTAGGGGGACGGGGGTCTCCTACGAGCAGTACTTC. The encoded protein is CSARGTGVSYEQYF.

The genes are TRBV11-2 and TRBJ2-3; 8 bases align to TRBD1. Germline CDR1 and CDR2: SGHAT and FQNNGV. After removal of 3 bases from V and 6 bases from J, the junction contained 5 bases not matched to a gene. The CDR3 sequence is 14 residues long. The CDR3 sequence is CASSFRQGTDTQYF. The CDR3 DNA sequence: TGTGCCAGCAGCTTCCGACAGGGGACGGATACGCAGTATTTT.

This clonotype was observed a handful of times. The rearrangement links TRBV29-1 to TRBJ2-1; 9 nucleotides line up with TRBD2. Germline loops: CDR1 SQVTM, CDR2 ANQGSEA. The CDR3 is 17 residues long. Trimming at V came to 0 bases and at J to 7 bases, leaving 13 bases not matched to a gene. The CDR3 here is CSVEDLSSLAGRNEQFF. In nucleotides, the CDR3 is TGCAGCGTTGAAGATTTGTCATCGCTAGCGGGAAGGAATGAGCAGTTCTTC.

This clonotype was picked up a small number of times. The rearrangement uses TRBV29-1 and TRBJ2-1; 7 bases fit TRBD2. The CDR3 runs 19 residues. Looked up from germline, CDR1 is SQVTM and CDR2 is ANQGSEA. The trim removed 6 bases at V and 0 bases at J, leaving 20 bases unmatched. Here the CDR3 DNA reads TGCAGCGTACCCAAAAGCCTCTCTAGCGGCAAAAGCTCCTACAATGAGCAGTTCTTC. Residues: CSVPKSLSSGKSSYNEQFF.

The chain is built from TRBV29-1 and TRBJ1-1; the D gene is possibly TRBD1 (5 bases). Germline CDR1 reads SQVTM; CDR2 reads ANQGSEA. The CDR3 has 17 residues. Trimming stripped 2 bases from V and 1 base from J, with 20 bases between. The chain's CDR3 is CSVELGGHFSTNTEAFF. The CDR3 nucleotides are TGCAGCGTTGAACTAGGAGGACATTTCTCGACGAACACTGAAGCTTTCTTT.

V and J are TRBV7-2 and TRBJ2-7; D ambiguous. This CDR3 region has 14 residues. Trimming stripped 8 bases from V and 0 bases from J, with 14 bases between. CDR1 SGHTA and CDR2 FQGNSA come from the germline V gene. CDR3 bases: TGTGCCAGCCTCGAGGTTCGAAGCTCCTACGAGCAGTACTTC. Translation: CASLEVRSSYEQYF.

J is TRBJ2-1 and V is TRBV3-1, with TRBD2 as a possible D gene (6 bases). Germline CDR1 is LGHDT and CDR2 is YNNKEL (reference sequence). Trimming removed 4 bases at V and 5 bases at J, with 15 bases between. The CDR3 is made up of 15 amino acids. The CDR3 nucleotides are TGTGCCAGCAGCCTGGAGGGGAGGCTCCACAATGAGCAGTTCTTC. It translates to CASSLEGRLHNEQFF.